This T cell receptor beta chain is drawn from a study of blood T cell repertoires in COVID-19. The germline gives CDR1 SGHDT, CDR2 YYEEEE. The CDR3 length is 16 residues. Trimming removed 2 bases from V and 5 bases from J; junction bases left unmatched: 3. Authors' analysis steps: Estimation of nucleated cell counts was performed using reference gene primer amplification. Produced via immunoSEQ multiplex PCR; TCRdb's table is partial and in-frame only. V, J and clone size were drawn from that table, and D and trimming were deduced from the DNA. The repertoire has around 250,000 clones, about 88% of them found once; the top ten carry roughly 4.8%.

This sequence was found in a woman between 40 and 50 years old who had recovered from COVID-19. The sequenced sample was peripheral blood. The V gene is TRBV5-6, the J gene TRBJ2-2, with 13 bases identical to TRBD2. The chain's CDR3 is CASSFGLAGATGELFF. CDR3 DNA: TGTGCCAGCAGCTTTGGACTAGCGGGAGCAACCGGGGAGCTGTTTTTT. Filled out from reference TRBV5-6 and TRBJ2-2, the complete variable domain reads DAGVTQSPTHLIKTRGQQVTLRCSPKSGHDTVSWYQQALGQGPQFIFQYYEEEERQRGNFPDRFSGHQFPNYSSELNVNALLLGDSALYLCASSFGLAGATGELFFGEGSRLTVL.